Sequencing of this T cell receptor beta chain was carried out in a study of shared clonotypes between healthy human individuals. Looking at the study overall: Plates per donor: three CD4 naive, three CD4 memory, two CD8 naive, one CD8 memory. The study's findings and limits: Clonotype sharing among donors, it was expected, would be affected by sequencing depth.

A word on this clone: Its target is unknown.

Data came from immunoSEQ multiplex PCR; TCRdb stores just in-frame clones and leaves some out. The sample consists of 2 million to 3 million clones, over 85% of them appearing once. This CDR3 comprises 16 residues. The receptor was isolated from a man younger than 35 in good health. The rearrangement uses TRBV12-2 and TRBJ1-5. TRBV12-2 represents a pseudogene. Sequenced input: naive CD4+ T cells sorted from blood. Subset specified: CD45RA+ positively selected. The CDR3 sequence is CASRPLDLGYPQPQHF. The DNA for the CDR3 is TGTGCAAGTCGCCCCCTCGACCTCGGGTACCCGCAGCCCCAGCATTTT.